The sequence of this TCR beta chain was determined in a study of breast tumors, draining lymph nodes, adjacent tissues. CDR3 size: 16 residues. Looked up from germline, CDR1 is SGDLS and CDR2 is YYNGEE. The J segment lost 9 bases and the V segment lost 4 bases, leaving 13 bases of the junction unmatched. Each CDR3 protein is one row after TCRdb ran MiXCR on the multiplex PCR reads. The data contain 190,000 or so distinct CDR3 sequences, around 33% of them singletons. Study findings and constraints: Tumors had less TCR diversity than lymph nodes, more than nontumor tissue. Luminal-like breast cancer showed significantly higher tumor–nontumor repertoire similarity than basal-like. Data fit most tumor T cells coming from lymph node, expanding in tumor.

Samples came from axillary lymph nodes draining the breast cancer. There are many counts of this clonotype. Its antigen is currently unknown. J is TRBJ2-1 and V is TRBV9, with 10 bases fitting TRBD2. The sequence was obtained from a female donor with breast cancer. Some clones in this sample may be carry-over from other donors' samples. The sequenced material came from axillary lymph node tissue. The CDR3 protein is CASSPRGLAGVVEQFF. DNA of the CDR3: TGTGCCAGCAGCCCGAGGGGGCTAGCGGGGGTAGTTGAGCAGTTCTTC.